The source of this T cell receptor beta chain is a study of cytomegalovirus exposure and HLA in healthy donors listed by TCRdb under 2017. Turning to the overall study: The roughly 650 repertoires of the first cohort and the 95 to 150 validation repertoires were produced on the same platform, according to a later analysis. A separate validation cohort of approximately 120 different subjects was used in addition to the roughly 700-subject first cohort. The study was designed to test whether signatures of past pathogen exposure could be identified by cataloging public T cell receptors. To predict cytomegalovirus infection status, the study brought together high-throughput TCR immunosequencing, statistical association of individual TCRs with disease status, and machine learning.

Details on this clone: The antigen it recognizes is unknown. No much larger clonotype is one base removed from it; base qualities were not supplied.

The method was the immunoSEQ multiplex PCR assay. On the study's bioinformatics: To diagnose cytomegalovirus status from the catalog of TCR beta chain sequences, a statistical classification framework was built. TCRdb limited this immuneACCESS table to in-frame rearrangements with V and J called. A share of clones is missing; checked studies link under half to unresolved V genes, and the rest is unexplained. V and J calls and clone size are given by that table; D and trimming were obtained from the DNA. This sample comprises over 100,000 clones, roughly nine tenths of them detected only once. 0.95% to 1.5% of the sample is in the top ten clones. From cysteine to phenylalanine, the CDR3 is 17 amino acids long. Of the read, only the CDR3 DNA is kept; its 51 bases are in frame from base 1. Via the germline V gene, CDR1 is SNHLY and CDR2 FYNNEI. V lost 4 bases and J lost 2 bases; the stretch between them is 19 bases long.

The donors were included in the validation cohort of some 120 subjects, a group kept apart from the 666-subject first cohort. Broad study findings and their caveats: A few of the identified cytomegalovirus-associated TCR beta chains were confirmed in vitro to be specific for cytomegalovirus antigens. Across donors, most TCR sequences were observed very rarely, whereas some public TCRs were present in many individuals. The authors suggested that the approach could potentially be generalized to other disease states and immunological phenotypes. A later analysis lacked HLA typing for the validation cohort, so it scored co-occurrence in that cohort across all 110 or so repertoires. The study gave a list of some 150 TCR beta chains associated with cytomegalovirus. Cytomegalovirus status was reported to be diagnosed by the classifier with high specificity and sensitivity in both the original and validation cohorts. Subsequent analysis determined that TCRs grouped into clusters in the first cohort also showed a tendency toward co-occurrence across the 90 to 150 validation repertoires, and roughly 95% of cluster scores exceeded 0.

The sequenced sample consisted of PBMCs. The clonotype comes from a woman under 30 in good health and CMV-seronegative. The chain uses TRBV2 and TRBJ2-3, and TRBD2 may be the D gene, going by 5 matching bases. CDR3 sequence: CASSGSLALTVTDTQYF. The DNA sequence is as follows: TGTGCCAGCAGTGGAAGTTTAGCGCTGACTGTCACAGATACGCAGTATTTT.